These 31 T cell receptor beta chains originate from one sample sequenced in a study of identifying expanded T cells in peripheral blood. Assay used: immunoSEQ multiplex PCR; TCRdb lists only in-frame clones, some missing. The sample shows about 58,000 clones, roughly 90% of them seen only once. The sequencing input was blood. Receptor source: a person aged 18 to 69 in good health.

This clone was detected only once. The chain employs TRBV19 and TRBJ2-7, with D perhaps matching TRBD1 or TRBD2 (6 bases each). The CDR3 length is 15 residues. The ends were cut back, 1 base at V and 3 bases at J, with 13 bases in the middle. Germline CDR1 LNHDA, CDR2 SQIVND (reference sequence). Here the CDR3 reads CASSIGGGGYYEQYF. The CDR3 DNA reads TGTGCCAGTAGTATAGGAGGAGGGGGATACTACGAGCAGTACTTC.

The CDR3 DNA is TGTGCCAGCTCCTCGGGCCTAGCGGGACCCTACGAGCAGTACTTC. Translating gives CASSSGLAGPYEQYF. The chain employs TRBV18 and TRBJ2-7, with TRBD2 matching over 9 bases. The CDR3 is 15 residues long. The J segment lost 2 bases and the V segment lost 6 bases, leaving 8 bases of the junction unmatched. The germline V gene has CDR1 KGHSH and CDR2 LQKENI.

The J gene is TRBJ2-5, the V gene TRBV4-2; 9 nucleotides match TRBD1. The CDR3 runs 16 residues. V dropped 0 bases and J dropped 2; count of bases not matched to a gene: 4. Germline values: CDR1 LGHNA, CDR2 YNFKEQ. The CDR3 region has the DNA TGTGCCAGCAGCCAAGATCACAGGGGGCGGCAAGAGACCCAGTACTTC. This translates into CASSQDHRGRQETQYF.

The chain is built from TRBV19 and TRBJ1-1, with TRBD1 identical over 11 bases. The CDR3 spans 13 residues. V was clipped by 6 bases and J by 3 bases; unmatched bases: 0. CDR1 is LNHDA, CDR2 SQIVND, per germline (reference sequence). CDR3 coding DNA: TGTGCCAGTAGGGGACAGGGGGACACTGAAGCTTTCTTT. It yields the protein CASRGQGDTEAFF.

This chain connects TRBV4-2 to TRBJ2-1, with TRBD1 identical over 9 bases. Germline V gene lookup returns CDR1 LGHNA and CDR2 YNFKEQ. The CDR3 length is 19 residues. V lost 0 bases, J lost 4 bases, and 13 bases stayed unmatched. The CDR3 here is CASSQEINTGTGPYNEQFF. The CDR3 DNA is TGTGCCAGCAGCCAAGAGATTAACACCGGGACAGGGCCTTACAATGAGCAGTTCTTC.

The J gene is TRBJ2-7, the V gene TRBV15, with a weak D call TRBD1 (5 bases). The CDR3 is made up of 17 amino acids. V lost 0 bases to trimming and J lost 5 bases, with 20 bases between them. The germline gives CDR1 LNHNV, CDR2 YYDKDF (reference sequence). The chain's CDR3 is CATSRDKGPGPLHEQYF. CDR3 sequence (DNA): TGTGCCACCAGCAGAGATAAAGGCCCAGGGCCCCTCCACGAGCAGTACTTC.

The chain links TRBV7-2 to TRBJ1-2, with a tentative D call TRBD1 (5 bases). CDR1 SGHTA and CDR2 FQGNSA come from the germline V gene. V was trimmed by 5 bases and J by 3 bases, leaving 7 bases between them. There are 12 residues in the CDR3. The CDR3 spells CASSLGHYGYTF. DNA for the CDR3: TGTGCCAGCAGCCTGGGACACTATGGCTACACCTTC.

V gene TRBV28 combines with J gene TRBJ1-2; D is perhaps TRBD1 (5 bases). Germline-derived CDR1 and CDR2 are MDHEN and SYDVKM. V was pared by 4 bases and J by 4 bases, with 16 bases between. The length of the CDR3 is 15 residues. The CDR3 reads CASSSRQIPSYGYTF. The CDR3, as DNA: TGTGCCAGCAGTTCCCGACAGATACCCTCCTATGGCTACACCTTC.

The chain employs TRBV11-3 and TRBJ2-1; no clear D gene. CDR1 SGHNT and CDR2 YENEEA come from the germline V gene. Trimming removed 1 base from V and 4 bases from J, with 8 bases in between. CDR3 length: 14 amino acids. The CDR3 spells CASSLGSLYNEQFF. The CDR3 DNA reads as TGTGCCAGCAGCTTAGGGAGCCTATACAATGAGCAGTTCTTC.

This chain connects TRBV7-2 to TRBJ2-5, with D possibly being TRBD2 (6 bases). CDR3 length: 16 amino acids. CDR1 and CDR2 (germline): SGHTA, FQGNSA. V shed 5 bases and J shed 1 base, with 17 bases lying between them. In DNA form, the CDR3 reads TGTGCCAGCAGCGGTAGAGGGCGGGGCTTCCAAGAGACCCAGTACTTC. Amino acids: CASSGRGRGFQETQYF.

The J gene is TRBJ1-2, the V gene TRBV6-6; no firm D call. The V gene lost 1 base and the J gene lost 3 bases, with 12 bases spanning the gap. The CDR3 is 15 amino acids. Germline V gives CDR1 MNHNY, CDR2 SVGAGI (reference sequence). CDR3 nucleotide sequence: TGTGCCAGCAGTTACTGGGGAGGGCCGGACTATGGCTACACCTTC. It encodes CASSYWGGPDYGYTF.

The chain couples TRBV18 to TRBJ2-7, with 9 bases matching TRBD2. V was pared by 4 bases and J by 5 bases, with 9 bases of the junction left unmatched. The V gene's germline CDR1 is KGHSH and CDR2 LQKENI. The CDR3 has 15 amino acids. The CDR3 sequence: CASSLLNSGSHEQYF. CDR3 coding DNA: TGTGCCAGCTCACTACTAAATAGCGGGAGCCACGAGCAGTACTTC.

The V and J genes are TRBV7-2 and TRBJ1-5; tentative D call: TRBD1 (5 bases). V was cut by 1 base and J by 7 bases, with 11 bases left in between. CDR1 and CDR2 (germline): SGHTA, FQGNSA. This CDR3 region has 14 residues. The CDR3 spells CASSLDSGKQPQHF. In DNA, the CDR3 is TGTGCCAGCAGCTTAGATTCAGGGAAACAGCCCCAGCATTTT.

J is TRBJ1-6 and V is TRBV6-5; possibly TRBD1 for D (5 bases). V lost 2 bases and J lost 8, with 10 bases in between. In germline, CDR1 is MNHEY, CDR2 SVGAGI. This CDR3 spans 14 amino acids. The DNA for the CDR3 is TGTGCCAGCAGTTACAGGGGTGGTGATTCACCCCTCCACTTT. Translation: CASSYRGGDSPLHF.

In regard to this clone: Because the CDR3 is missing its conserved closing phenylalanine or tryptophan, this is likely a read error. Because the CDR3's place on the DNA is in doubt, the DNA is left out and the CDR3 is given as listed by TCRdb. The chain joins TRBV11-2 to TRBJ1-2; the table's D call of TRBD1 was not tested on the DNA. Per germline, CDR1 SGHAT and CDR2 FQNNGV. The CDR3 is 10 residues long, ends included. CDR3 amino acids: CASSLRGWGV.

V gene TRBV5-1 combines with J gene TRBJ2-5; no clear D. Deletions cut 5 bases from V and 1 base from J, with 3 bases between. The CDR3 contains 11 residues. CDR1 is SGHRS, CDR2 YFSETQ, per germline. The CDR3 reads CASSAQETQYF. CDR3 DNA: TGCGCCAGCAGTGCCCAAGAGACCCAGTACTTC.

This chain uses TRBV6-5 with TRBJ1-2, with 7 bases fitting TRBD1. With V trimmed by 2 bases and J by 8 bases, 11 bases remained unmatched. CDR1 and CDR2 (germline): MNHEY, SVGAGI. The CDR3 has 15 amino acids. CDR3 sequence reads: CASSYTALTGTGYTF. CDR3 coding DNA: TGTGCCAGCAGTTACACCGCTCTGACAGGGACGGGCTACACCTTC.

The V gene is TRBV2, the J gene TRBJ2-3; D is perhaps TRBD1 or TRBD2 (6 bases each). V was shortened by 5 bases and J by 2 bases, with 11 bases between the two germline ends. The CDR3 has 14 amino acids. Germline values: CDR1 SNHLY, CDR2 FYNNEI. Here the CDR3 reads CASSKGGFTDTQYF. In DNA, the CDR3 is TGTGCCAGCAGTAAAGGGGGGTTCACAGATACGCAGTATTTT.

V and J are TRBV2 and TRBJ2-7, with 10 bases that match TRBD1. Germline-derived CDR1 and CDR2 are SNHLY and FYNNEI. This CDR3 comprises 14 residues. The ends lost 5 bases at V and 2 bases at J; junction bases unmatched: 3. This CDR3 reads CASSTDRGTYEQYF. The CDR3 DNA reads TGTGCCAGCAGTACGGACAGGGGGACCTACGAGCAGTACTTC.

The chain combines TRBV11-2 with TRBJ2-7, with D uncertain. Germline CDR1 reads SGHAT; CDR2 reads FQNNGV. The CDR3 is made up of 11 amino acids. The ends were cut back, 4 bases at V and 7 bases at J, with 8 bases in the middle. For the CDR3, the DNA is TGTGCCAGCAGCTCCTCCCGGGAGCAGTACTTC. Its protein is CASSSSREQYF.

The chain combines TRBV11-2 with TRBJ1-1, with a possible D match to TRBD1 (6 bases). Per germline, CDR1 SGHAT and CDR2 FQNNGV. The V end was cut by 2 bases, the J end by 3 bases, with 10 bases between. The CDR3 is 14 amino acids. CDR3 nucleotides: TGTGCCAGCAGCTTACAGGGGATGGACACTGAAGCTTTCTTT. It is translated as CASSLQGMDTEAFF. Variable domain in full (rest from reference TRBV11-2 and TRBJ1-1): EAGVAQSPRYKIIEKRQSVAFWCNPISGHATLYWYQQILGQGPKLLIQFQNNGVVDDSQLPKDRFSAERLKGVDSTLKIQPAKLEDSAVYLCASSLQGMDTEAFFGQGTRLTVV.

The genes are TRBV19 and TRBJ1-4; D is ambiguous. The V and J ends lost 3 bases and 3 bases respectively, with 11 bases between them. The CDR3 length is 15 residues. Germline assignment: CDR1 LNHDA and CDR2 SQIVND (reference sequence). The CDR3 loop reads CASSIGRISNEKLFF. CDR3 coding DNA: TGTGCCAGTAGTATCGGACGGATTTCTAATGAAAAACTGTTTTTT.

This clone appeared a few times. The chain joins TRBV28 to TRBJ1-3; no definite D call. Trimming shortened V by 2 bases and J by 8 bases, and 13 bases separated the two germline ends. Germline values: CDR1 MDHEN, CDR2 SYDVKM. The CDR3 sequence is 14 residues long. This CDR3 is CASSLSVIWDTIYF. CDR3 bases: TGTGCCAGCAGTTTAAGTGTGATTTGGGACACCATATATTTT.

The rearrangement uses TRBV29-1 and TRBJ1-4, with D unresolved. CDR3 length: 15 residues. V lost 7 bases, J lost 5 bases, and 20 bases lay in between. Per the germline V gene, CDR1 is SQVTM and CDR2 is ANQGSEA. CDR3: CSAGFRLGGNEKLFF. In DNA form, the CDR3 reads TGCAGCGCGGGCTTTAGACTGGGCGGAAATGAAAAACTGTTTTTT.

V is TRBV2 and J is TRBJ2-1, with no clear D. Trimming took 7 bases from V and 2 from J, leaving 9 bases between them. The germline CDR1 and CDR2 sequences are SNHLY and FYNNEI. The length of the CDR3 is 13 residues. The CDR3, as DNA: TGTGCCAGCACCCTGGGTCCCTACAATGAGCAGTTCTTC. Protein sequence: CASTLGPYNEQFF.

This clone showed up just a few times. The rearrangement joins TRBV30 to TRBJ1-1, with D unresolved. The germline CDR1 and CDR2 sequences are GTSNPN and SVGIG (reference sequence). The CDR3 is made up of 13 amino acids. V dropped 2 bases and J dropped 0 bases, with 7 bases sitting between them. CDR3 residues: CAWSSGMNTEAFF. DNA for the CDR3: TGTGCCTGGAGTTCGGGGATGAACACTGAAGCTTTCTTT.

V is TRBV27 and J is TRBJ2-5, with D unresolved. With 3 bases removed from V and 3 bases from J, the gap between germline ends came to 14 bases. CDR3 length: 15 residues. The V gene's germline CDR1 is MNHEY and CDR2 SMNVEV (reference sequence). The CDR3 nucleotides read TGTGCCAGCAGTTTTTGGCCTCCTTCCAAAGAGACCCAGTACTTC. It yields the protein CASSFWPPSKETQYF.

This chain joins TRBV28 and TRBJ2-3; 7 bases line up with TRBD2. Germline CDR1 and CDR2: MDHEN and SYDVKM. CDR3 length: 15 residues. The V gene end was trimmed by 7 bases and the J gene end by 3 bases; junction bases not matched to a gene: 10. The CDR3 DNA reads TGTGCCAGCACTGACGGCCCCGGGAGGACAGATACGCAGTATTTT. Protein product: CASTDGPGRTDTQYF.

V usage is TRBV5-4 and J usage is TRBJ2-1, with 10 nucleotides matching TRBD2. Germline values: CDR1 SGHNT, CDR2 YYREEE (reference sequence). The ends lost 0 bases at V and 7 bases at J; junction bases unmatched: 7. The length of the CDR3 is 16 residues. In DNA, the CDR3 is TGTGCCAGCAGCTTGGAAGCTAGCGGGGGCCAGAATGAGCAGTTCTTC. Protein sequence: CASSLEASGGQNEQFF.

The chain joins TRBV4-1 to TRBJ1-2, with 9 bases aligning to TRBD1. V dropped 4 bases and J dropped 9; count of bases not matched to a gene: 9. The CDR3 extends over 14 amino acids. CDR1 MGHRA and CDR2 YSYEKL come from the germline V gene. The CDR3 nucleotides are TGCGCCAGCAGCCGTAGTACAGGGGGCCCTAGCTACACCTTC. This sequence encodes CASSRSTGGPSYTF.

The chain is built from TRBV2 and TRBJ2-3, with D maybe TRBD1 (6 bases). Germline CDR1 is SNHLY and CDR2 is FYNNEI. CDR3 size: 15 residues. Trimming removed 2 bases at V and 2 bases at J, with 11 bases between. The DNA for the CDR3 is TGTGCCAGCAGTGAAAGGGGGACCCTCACAGATACGCAGTATTTT. As protein: CASSERGTLTDTQYF.